This T cell receptor (beta chain) stems from a study of cytomegalovirus exposure and HLA in healthy donors. Study-level background: Genotyping of 400 or so donors showed that 80% to 90% belonged to the Caucasian-associated ancestry cluster.

The donors were healthy bone marrow donors. CDR1 and CDR2 from the germline V gene are MNHEY and SVGAGI. The length of the CDR3 is 15 residues. V was shortened by 6 bases and J by 4 bases, with 17 bases between the two germline ends. PCR was performed using 60 Vbeta and 13 Jbeta primers. Clones were sequenced by immunoSEQ multiplex PCR, and TCRdb holds only the in-frame ones, with some missing. Among some 150,000 clones listed, approximately 78% were seen once. The sequence came from a woman in her 30s in good health and CMV-seropositive. The J gene is TRBJ2-3, the V gene TRBV6-5; TRBD1 might be the D (5 bases). The source material was PBMCs. Written as DNA, the CDR3 is TGTGCCAGCAGCTCAACGGACACCTCCCCAGATACGCAGTATTTT. Its protein product is CASSSTDTSPDTQYF.